What follows are 27 T cell receptor beta chains derived from one specimen sequenced in a study of cytomegalovirus exposure and HLA in healthy donors. Use of 60 Vbeta and 13 Jbeta primers characterized the PCR. Sequenced by immunoSEQ multiplex PCR; TCRdb stores in-frame clones only, minus some. The sample lists around 150,000 clones, roughly three quarters occurring once. Input material: PBMCs. The receptors originated from a woman in her 40s in good health and CMV-seronegative.

The chain joins TRBV4-1 to TRBJ1-5; unclear D gene. The germline V and J ends were trimmed by 5 bases and 2 bases, with 7 bases remaining between them. Per the germline V gene, CDR1 is MGHRA and CDR2 is YSYEKL. The CDR3 spans 13 residues. The CDR3 DNA sequence: TGCGCCAGCAGCAGGGAGGGCAATCAGCCCCAGCATTTT. This sequence encodes CASSREGNQPQHF.

The chain couples TRBV2 to TRBJ2-5, with 8 bases that match TRBD1. The CDR3 totals 13 residues. Per the germline V gene, CDR1 is SNHLY and CDR2 is FYNNEI. The ends lost 6 bases at V and 5 bases at J; junction bases unmatched: 5. In nucleotides, the CDR3 is TGTGCCAGCAGATTAACAGGGGGGGAGACCCAGTACTTC. It codes for CASRLTGGETQYF.

A single count supports this clone. The genes are TRBV5-1 and TRBJ2-5; 8 nucleotides line up with TRBD1. Germline V gene sequence: CDR1 SGHRS, CDR2 YFSETQ. V lost 4 bases and J lost 0; bases outside the gene matches: 8. The CDR3 consists of 16 residues. CDR3 in DNA: TGCGCCAGCAGCATGGACAGGGTTTGGGACCAAGAGACCCAGTACTTC. Amino acids: CASSMDRVWDQETQYF.

The rearrangement joins TRBV18 to TRBJ1-5, with D perhaps TRBD1 (6 bases). V was pared by 2 bases and J by 4 bases, with 15 bases between. In germline, CDR1 is KGHSH, CDR2 LQKENI. This CDR3 has 16 amino acids. CDR3 coding DNA: TGTGCCAGCTCACCAGGATCAGGGGATCGTAATCAGCCCCAGCATTTT. It specifies CASSPGSGDRNQPQHF. The whole variable domain, filled in from reference TRBV18 and TRBJ1-5, reads NAGVMQNPRHLVRRRGQEARLRCSPMKGHSHVYWYRQLPEEGLKFMVYLQKENIIDESGMPKERFSAEFPKEGPSILRIQQVVRGDSAAYFCASSPGSGDRNQPQHFGDGTRLSIL.

This sequence joins TRBV10-2 and TRBJ2-7, with TRBD1 matching 8 bases. The germline gives CDR1 WSHSY, CDR2 SAAADI. V dropped 6 bases and J dropped 3; count of bases not matched to a gene: 1. The CDR3 covers 12 residues. The CDR3 coding sequence is TGCGCCAGCAGACAGGGGGACTACGAGCAGTACTTC. Translating it yields CASRQGDYEQYF.

This clone was counted a few times. V usage is TRBV7-8 and J usage is TRBJ1-1, with TRBD1 matching over 8 bases. V shed 6 bases, J shed 0 bases, and the junction held 9 bases outside the gene matches. CDR3 length equals 16 residues. Germline values: CDR1 SGHVS, CDR2 FQNEAQ. CDR3 in DNA: TGTGCCAGCAGTGACCCGGGACAGGCACTGAACACTGAAGCTTTCTTT. Encoded protein: CASSDPGQALNTEAFF.

The chain recombines TRBV5-1 with TRBJ2-1; 9 bases map to TRBD1. The V gene's germline CDR1 is SGHRS and CDR2 YFSETQ. The CDR3 is made up of 15 amino acids. Trimming took 3 bases from V and 1 from J; bases not matched to a gene: 2. The CDR3 DNA sequence: TGCGCCAGCAGCTCACAGGGGGCGTCCTACAATGAGCAGTTCTTC. This codes for CASSSQGASYNEQFF. Full variable domain (missing parts from reference TRBV5-1 and TRBJ2-1): KAGVTQTPRYLIKTRGQQVTLSCSPISGHRSVSWYQQTPGQGLQFLFEYFSETQRNKGNFPGRFSGRQFSNSRSEMNVSTLELGDSALYLCASSSQGASYNEQFFGPGTRLTVL.

The CDR3 is CASSQAGNGQPQHF. The CDR3 coding sequence is TGTGCCAGCAGCCAAGCGGGGAATGGACAGCCCCAGCATTTT. This chain connects TRBV4-2 to TRBJ1-5; no reliable D call. Trimming left V 1 base short and J 7 bases short, with 11 bases between. There are 14 residues in the CDR3. In germline, CDR1 is LGHNA, CDR2 YNFKEQ.

This chain links TRBV6-5 with TRBJ1-5, with D uncertain. The V gene's germline CDR1 is MNHEY and CDR2 SVGAGI. There are 13 residues in the CDR3. Deletions cut 5 bases from V and 5 bases from J, with 10 bases between. The CDR3, as DNA: TGTGCCAGCAGTGAACGGGGTTATCAGCCCCAGCATTTT. Translated, it gives CASSERGYQPQHF.

The chain combines TRBV5-1 with TRBJ2-3, with 11 bases aligning to TRBD2. This CDR3 is built from 17 residues. V trimming: 2 bases; J trimming: 2 bases; junction bases outside the gene matches: 7. Germline V gene lookup returns CDR1 SGHRS and CDR2 YFSETQ. In nucleotides, the CDR3 is TGCGCCAGCAGCTTTATTATACTAGCGGGGGCCACAGATACGCAGTATTTT. Encoded protein: CASSFIILAGATDTQYF.

This clone was picked up one time. The chain carries TRBV7-9 and TRBJ2-1, with a tentative D call TRBD1 (6 bases). The CDR3 length is 15 residues. V shed 6 bases and J shed 4 bases, with 16 bases lying between them. The germline V gene has CDR1 SEHNR and CDR2 FQNEAQ (reference sequence). The CDR3 region has the DNA TGTGCCAGCAGTTTTGACAGGTCGACATACAATGAGCAGTTCTTC. It yields the protein CASSFDRSTYNEQFF.

This sequence joins TRBV5-1 and TRBJ1-2; 10 positions match TRBD1. Germline V gene data show CDR1 as SGHRS and CDR2 as YFSETQ. V lost 0 bases, J lost 8 bases, and 4 bases stayed unmatched. The CDR3 covers 14 residues. This chain's CDR3 is CASSLGDRGYGYTF. CDR3 coding DNA: TGCGCCAGCAGCTTGGGGGACAGGGGCTACGGCTACACCTTC.

This clone turned up a few times. The chain is built from TRBV16 and TRBJ1-3; possibly TRBD1 for D (5 bases). Germline V gene lookup returns CDR1 KGHSY and CDR2 FQNENV. This CDR3 contains 16 residues. Deletions cut 0 bases from V and 1 base from J, with 10 bases between. The CDR3 spells CASSQSMGGSGNTIYF. The CDR3 nucleotides read TGTGCCAGCAGCCAATCGATGGGGGGTTCTGGAAACACCATATATTTT.

This chain connects TRBV6-5 to TRBJ1-1; 8 nucleotides line up with TRBD1. Looked up from germline, CDR1 is MNHEY and CDR2 is SVGAGI. Germline trimming cut 1 base from V and 5 bases from J; bases unmatched to any gene: 6. This CDR3 is 15 amino acids long. CDR3 amino acids: CASSYYGRGRTEAFF. The CDR3 coding sequence is TGTGCCAGCAGTTACTATGGCAGGGGGCGGACTGAAGCTTTCTTT.

The chain joins TRBV4-3 to TRBJ2-5; D is undetermined. The J call may be incorrect, as the DNA end agrees better with TRBJ2-7. This CDR3 has 13 amino acids. The germline V gene has CDR1 LGHNA and CDR2 YSLEER. CDR3 nucleotides: TGCGCCAGCAGCCAAGATGTCTCCTACGAGCAGTACTTC. It codes for CASSQDVSYEQYF.

The chain joins TRBV19 to TRBJ1-1, with D possibly TRBD1 on 5 matching bases. Germline V gene sequence: CDR1 LNHDA, CDR2 SQIVND (reference sequence). V was shortened by 0 bases and J by 7 bases, with 21 bases between the two germline ends. The CDR3 totals 17 residues. The CDR3 region is CASSIDMKWSGGVEAFF. The CDR3 coding sequence is TGTGCCAGTAGTATAGATATGAAATGGAGCGGAGGGGTTGAAGCTTTCTTT. Full variable domain (remainder filled in from reference TRBV19 and TRBJ1-1): DGGITQSPKYLFRKEGQNVTLSCEQNLNHDAMYWYRQDPGQGLRLIYYSQIVNDFQKGDIAEGYSVSREKKESFPLTVTSAQKNPTAFYLCASSIDMKWSGGVEAFFGQGTRLTVV.

V gene TRBV9 combines with J gene TRBJ2-1; 7 nucleotides agree with TRBD2. Germline assignment: CDR1 SGDLS and CDR2 YYNGEE. The CDR3 extends over 16 amino acids. The V segment lost 2 bases and the J segment 7 bases; nucleotides outside the gene matches: 12. CDR3 protein: CASSVRWGGVGNEQFF. CDR3 bases: TGTGCCAGCAGCGTTCGATGGGGGGGTGTAGGTAATGAGCAGTTCTTC.

This chain uses TRBV7-9 with TRBJ1-1, with 12 bases matching TRBD1. The CDR3 totals 16 residues. With V trimmed by 2 bases and J by 1 base, 2 bases remained unmatched. CDR1 and CDR2 (germline): SEHNR, FQNEAQ (reference sequence). CDR3 DNA: TGTGCCAGCAGCTTACCGGGACAGGGGGCGAACACTGAAGCTTTCTTT. Protein: CASSLPGQGANTEAFF.

The genes are TRBV10-1 and TRBJ1-2; the D is unclear. Trimming removed 2 bases at V and 0 bases at J, with 4 bases between. Per the germline V gene, CDR1 is WNHNN and CDR2 is SYGVQD (reference sequence). The CDR3 contains 13 residues. For the CDR3, the DNA is TGCGCCAGCAGTGAGAGAGCTAACTATGGCTACACCTTC. Translated: CASSERANYGYTF.

The chain has TRBV7-2 and TRBJ2-7, with a possible D match to TRBD2 (6 bases). V was clipped by 1 base and J by 3 bases, with 19 bases between them. The germline V gene has CDR1 SGHTA and CDR2 FQGNSA. The CDR3 runs to 17 residues. The CDR3 sequence is CASSLDHSRGRVYEQYF. CDR3 nucleotide sequence: TGTGCCAGCAGCTTAGACCACTCGCGGGGTCGAGTCTACGAGCAGTACTTC.

This chain links TRBV28 with TRBJ1-2; D may be TRBD1 (6 bases). The ends were cut back, 2 bases at V and 8 bases at J, with 12 bases in the middle. This CDR3 comprises 13 residues. CDR1 is MDHEN, CDR2 SYDVKM, per germline. The CDR3 sequence is CASSLGRDNGYTF. CDR3 bases: TGTGCCAGCAGTTTAGGCCGGGACAACGGCTACACCTTC.

This clone was seen just once. CDR3 amino acids: CASSPYGDRSSNTEAFF. The CDR3 nucleotides read TGTGCCAGCAGTCCCTACGGGGACAGAAGTTCGAACACTGAAGCTTTCTTT. This chain uses TRBV27 with TRBJ1-1; 7 bases fit TRBD1. Germline V gene lookup returns CDR1 MNHEY and CDR2 SMNVEV (reference sequence). V trimming: 5 bases; J trimming: 1 base; junction bases outside the gene matches: 13. CDR3 length: 17 amino acids.

This clone showed up just a few times. V and J are TRBV7-3 and TRBJ2-1; 12 nucleotides align to TRBD2. Germline V gives CDR1 SGHTA, CDR2 FQGTGA. This CDR3 contains 16 residues. The V and J ends lost 5 bases and 5 bases, in that order; junction bases with no gene match: 7. As DNA, the CDR3 is TGTGCCAGCAGCCCAACGCTAGCGGGGGGGGACAATGAGCAGTTCTTC. This encodes CASSPTLAGGDNEQFF.

The DNA for the CDR3 is TGTGCCAGCAGCGTGTGGGGTAGCGGGGGGAGCATTCAGTACTTC. This gives the protein CASSVWGSGGSIQYF. The chain carries TRBV9 and TRBJ2-4; the match to TRBD2 covers 10 bases. Germline V gene data show CDR1 as SGDLS and CDR2 as YYNGEE. The CDR3 sequence is 15 residues long. J was trimmed by 9 bases and V by 2 bases; bases with no gene match: 8.

The chain has TRBV19 and TRBJ1-3; 10 bases align to TRBD1. Germline V gene data show CDR1 as LNHDA and CDR2 as SQIVND (reference sequence). The CDR3 is 16 amino acids. V dropped 7 bases and J dropped 2; count of bases not matched to a gene: 8. The DNA of the CDR3 is TGTGCCAGTACCTCCTTAGGGACAGGGGCTGGAAACACCATATATTTT. Its translation is CASTSLGTGAGNTIYF.

V is TRBV11-2 and J is TRBJ1-2, with 7 nucleotides matching TRBD1. CDR3 length: 15 residues. From germline, CDR1 is SGHAT and CDR2 FQNNGV. Unmatched junction bases numbered 5, after V lost 2 bases and J lost 2 bases. The CDR3 loop reads CASSLTGEINYGYTF. CDR3 in DNA: TGTGCCAGCAGCTTAACAGGGGAAATAAACTATGGCTACACCTTC.

This chain uses TRBV19 with TRBJ1-5; unclear D gene. Germline lookup yields CDR1 LNHDA and CDR2 SQIVND (reference sequence). The germline V and J ends were trimmed by 4 bases and 7 bases, with 11 bases remaining between them. The CDR3 sequence is 13 residues long. CDR3 nucleotides: TGTGCCAGTAGTAGGGCCGCTGGACAGCCCCAGCATTTT. Translated, it gives CASSRAAGQPQHF.